This record concerns one TCR beta chain sequence. This clonotype was found a few times. There is no known antigen for this receptor. No per-base quality is available; no much larger clone lies one base away. The treatment or condition label for this specimen denotes: allogeneic hematopoietic cell transplantation with graft depleted of TCRalphabeta T cells and CD19 B cells. The transplant recipients were children given TCRalphabeta/CD19-depleted allogeneic hematopoietic cell grafts. The CDR3, from cysteine to phenylalanine, totals 12 residues. The DNA shown is the 36-base CDR3, in frame from base 1. The V end loses 6 bases and the J end loses 3 bases, and a stretch of 8 bases separates them. As encoded in the germline V gene, CDR1 is KGHDR while CDR2 is SFDVKD. Receptor amplification or capture employed PCR. Sequencing instrument: Illumina HiSeq 2500. TCR library preparation used molecular barcoding, with unique molecular identifiers applied to normalize quantification of the TCRbeta repertoire. TCRdb's own reprocessing of the public reads used fastp at Q25 and MiXCR and kept productive beta chains. Every CDR3 protein is listed once, alongside the most common genes and DNA of its rows. The sample table records approximately 980,000 distinct CDR3 sequences; 25% to 35% of these occur just once. The ten largest make up roughly 27% of the sample.

The data belong to a study of T-cell reconstitution after alpha-beta-depleted transplantation in children (dated by TCRdb to 2016 to 2017). For context, the study as a whole: Using TCR repertoire profiling, the study followed T-cell immune reconstitution in a quantitative way in children after TCRalphabeta/CD19-depleted allogeneic hematopoietic cell transplantation. The full study reports these points: Hyperexpanded clone frequencies declined over subsequent months; after one year, T-cell counts and TCRbeta diversity were mostly attributed to newly produced T cells. In some patients, the high TCRbeta diversity seen at day 60 was put down to recipient T cells and intrathymic progenitors that had survived conditioning. The apparently early recovery of alphabetaT-cell counts about two months after transplant reportedly depended on only several hundred rapidly expanded clones that came from non-depleted graft cells.

The TCR originated in a boy under two years old who had a stem cell transplant for SCID, so the T cells may come from the graft donor. The chain uses TRBV24-1 and TRBJ2-7, with an unclear D gene assignment. Sequenced material: PBMCs, mostly from graft donor cells, taken 360 days after TCRalphabeta/CD19-depleted stem cell transplant. The CDR3 is CATSLGGYEQYF. The nucleotides read TGTGCCACCAGTCTTGGCGGCTACGAGCAGTACTTC.